This T cell receptor beta chain was documented in a study of cytomegalovirus exposure and HLA in healthy donors. Study-wide context: In a later analysis, it was reported that the roughly 130 validation repertoires had been produced on the same platform as the roughly 700 repertoires belonging to the first cohort.

The table came from immunoSEQ multiplex PCR; TCRdb's copy has only in-frame clones and leaves some out. The sample records 330,000 or so clones, about nine tenths being singletons. General study points: Reported results showed that the classifier diagnosed cytomegalovirus status with high specificity and sensitivity.

While the first cohort had 500 to 700 subjects, the donors belonged to the separate validation cohort of over a hundred subjects. About this clone: What it binds is unknown.

V lost 2 bases and J lost 4, with 9 bases in between. The length of the CDR3 is 13 residues. The germline CDR1 and CDR2 sequences are SGDLS and YYNGEE. The sequenced sample was PBMCs. This sequence was found in a young woman in good health and CMV-seronegative. This rearrangement joins TRBV9 to TRBJ1-1; D remains ambiguous. The DNA of the CDR3 is TGTGCCAGCAGCGTCGGGGTTAGCACTGAAGCTTTCTTT. Translating gives CASSVGVSTEAFF.